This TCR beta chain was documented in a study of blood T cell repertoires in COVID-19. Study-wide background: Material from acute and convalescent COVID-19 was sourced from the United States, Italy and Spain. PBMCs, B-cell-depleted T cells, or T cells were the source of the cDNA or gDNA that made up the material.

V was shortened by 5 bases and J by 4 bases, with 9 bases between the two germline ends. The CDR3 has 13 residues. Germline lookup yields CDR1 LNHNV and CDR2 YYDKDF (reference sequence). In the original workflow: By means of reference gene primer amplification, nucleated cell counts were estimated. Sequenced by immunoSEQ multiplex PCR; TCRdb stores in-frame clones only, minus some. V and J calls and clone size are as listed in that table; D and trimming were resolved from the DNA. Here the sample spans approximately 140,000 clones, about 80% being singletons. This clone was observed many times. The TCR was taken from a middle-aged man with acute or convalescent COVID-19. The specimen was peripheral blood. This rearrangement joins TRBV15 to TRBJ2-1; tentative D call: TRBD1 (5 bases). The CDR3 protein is CATSDRQYNEQFF. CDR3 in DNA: TGTGCCACCAGCGACCGACAGTACAATGAGCAGTTCTTC.